The clone carrying this T cell receptor beta chain was found a few times. The target antigen is unknown. The sample belongs to a study of vaccination and CD4 T cells after COVID-19. The Oncomine TCR Beta short-read assay sequenced DNA from cultured CD4+ T cells. TCRdb redid the calling of the PCR reads with MiXCR, one entry per CDR3 protein. The sample has approximately 20,000 distinct CDR3 sequences, around 37% seen once; the top ten hold roughly 9%. Time point described: late sampling 161 to 241 days after vaccination in three convalescent patients. Specified treatment: roughly nine-day PBMC culture with coronavirus spike peptide pools or control peptides (ViraFEST assay). Germline lookup yields CDR1 SGHVS and CDR2 FNYEAQ. V lost 5 bases and J lost 1, with 8 bases in between. The CDR3 totals 13 residues.

This sample comprised CD4+ T cells from blood, cultured in vitro, obtained about 7 months after SARS-CoV-2 vaccination. This chain links TRBV7-6 with TRBJ2-5; weak D call: TRBD1 (5 bases). The receptor was derived from a human donor who had recovered from COVID-19. Here the CDR3 reads CASSAGPQETQYF. The CDR3 coding sequence is TGTGCCAGCAGCGCAGGGCCCCAAGAGACCCAGTACTTC.